The 32 T cell receptor beta chains given below trace back to one sample, sequenced in a study of shared clonotypes between healthy human individuals. Some clones are missing from TCRdb's copy, which holds only in-frame ones; the method was immunoSEQ multiplex PCR. This sample has 450,000 to 500,000 clones; over 65% occur once, and the top ten carry 10% to 15%. Specimen: PBMCs. The origin of the receptors is a middle-aged woman in good health. Some clones in this sample may be carry-over from other donors' samples.

The chain combines TRBV5-5 with TRBJ2-7, with a weak D call TRBD1 (5 bases). CDR1 is SGHKS, CDR2 YYEKEE, per germline (reference sequence). The CDR3 runs to 14 residues. Trimming left V 4 bases short and J 4 bases short, with 15 bases between. As DNA, the CDR3 is TGTGCCAGCAGCCCAACGTCGACAGTTTACGAGCAGTACTTC. This translates into CASSPTSTVYEQYF.

CDR3 region: CASSGGTSGPGEQYF. CDR3 DNA: TGTGCCAGCAGTGGAGGGACTAGCGGGCCCGGGGAGCAGTACTTC. This sequence joins TRBV25-1 and TRBJ2-7, with 12 bases fitting TRBD2. Per the germline V gene, CDR1 is MGHDK and CDR2 is SYGVNS. V was pared by 4 bases and J by 7 bases, with 8 bases of the junction left unmatched. CDR3 size: 15 residues.

This chain joins TRBV27 and TRBJ1-2; perhaps TRBD1 as D (6 bases). The germline CDR1 and CDR2 sequences are MNHEY and SMNVEV (reference sequence). Trimming pared 3 bases from V and 5 bases from J, leaving 13 bases between. The CDR3 covers 14 residues. The chain's CDR3 is CASSFAGAGYGYTF. The CDR3 bases are TGTGCCAGCAGTTTCGCGGGGGCCGGTTATGGCTACACCTTC.

J is TRBJ2-1 and V is TRBV9, with D possibly being TRBD2 (5 bases). Germline V gene sequence: CDR1 SGDLS, CDR2 YYNGEE. The CDR3 is 12 residues long. The ends were cut back, 0 bases at V and 7 bases at J, with 5 bases in the middle. This CDR3 is CASSVGENEQFF. Written as DNA, the CDR3 is TGTGCCAGCAGCGTAGGGGAGAATGAGCAGTTCTTC.

In this sample, this clone turned up once. The rearrangement joins TRBV5-8 to TRBJ1-1; the D gene is possibly TRBD1 (6 bases). The germline gives CDR1 SGHTS, CDR2 YDEGEE. V was pared by 4 bases and J by 11 bases, with 15 bases between. The CDR3 totals 12 residues. CDR3 bases: TGTGCCAGCAGCCCCAGGGGAGTGGGGGCTTTCTTT. Translated: CASSPRGVGAFF.

The chain uses TRBV6-1 and TRBJ1-3, with D unresolved. The CDR3 extends over 14 amino acids. Germline CDR1 reads MNHNS; CDR2 reads SASEGT. The germline V and J ends were trimmed by 4 bases and 5 bases, with 12 bases remaining between them. CDR3 sequence (DNA): TGTGCCAGCAGTGGGTCTCGGACGCGAAACACCATATATTTT. It yields the protein CASSGSRTRNTIYF.

This clone appeared once. The J gene is TRBJ2-2, the V gene TRBV6-4, with 9 bases that match TRBD2. The CDR3 spans 18 residues. With V trimmed by 3 bases and J by 4 bases, 12 bases remained unmatched. Per the germline V gene, CDR1 is MRHNA and CDR2 is SNTAGT. The CDR3 DNA sequence: TGTGCCAGCAGTGAGGGAGCTTGGCGGGAGGGTTTCACCGGGGAGCTGTTTTTT. Protein product: CASSEGAWREGFTGELFF.

DNA for the CDR3: TGTGCCAGCAGGAGGGGACAGGCTATCTCCTACGAGCAGTACTTC. This encodes CASRRGQAISYEQYF. The V call is TRBV2, the J call TRBJ2-7; 8 bases are a match to TRBD1. The CDR3 runs to 15 residues. Germline CDR1 reads SNHLY; CDR2 reads FYNNEI. Trimming at V came to 6 bases and at J to 0 bases, leaving 7 bases not matched to a gene.

This clone was counted a few times. This chain uses TRBV7-3 with TRBJ2-5, with D maybe TRBD2 (6 bases). Trimming stripped 0 bases from V and 5 bases from J, with 13 bases between. This CDR3 contains 15 residues. Germline V gene lookup returns CDR1 SGHTA and CDR2 FQGTGA. The CDR3 nucleotides read TGTGCCAGCAGCTTAACCGCACTTCGGGGGGAGACCCAGTACTTC. This codes for CASSLTALRGETQYF.

This clone turned up a few times. The rearrangement joins TRBV14 to TRBJ2-1; D unclear. V lost 1 base and J 0 bases, leaving 10 bases between the germline ends. CDR1 SGHDN and CDR2 FVKESK come from the germline V gene. The CDR3 is 16 amino acids. In DNA form, the CDR3 reads TGTGCCAGCAGCCAAGGAATGTTGAGCTCCTACAATGAGCAGTTCTTC. It is translated as CASSQGMLSSYNEQFF.

The chain links TRBV29-1 to TRBJ2-5; possible D gene TRBD1, 6 bases. Germline V lookup: CDR1 SQVTM, CDR2 ANQGSEA. The CDR3 is 13 amino acids. Deletions cut 6 bases from V and 4 bases from J, with 15 bases between. The CDR3 nucleotides read TGCAGCGTAACCGGGACAACCTCAGAGACCCAGTACTTC. This gives the protein CSVTGTTSETQYF.

The V call is TRBV18, the J call TRBJ2-3; D possibly matches TRBD1 or TRBD2 (5 bases each). The V gene's germline CDR1 is KGHSH and CDR2 LQKENI. The V end was cut by 3 bases, the J end by 1 base, with 11 bases between. The CDR3 is made up of 15 amino acids. The CDR3 DNA follows: TGTGCCAGCTCACCCTTGGTGGGGGGCACAGATACGCAGTATTTT. Translating gives CASSPLVGGTDTQYF.

The V and J genes are TRBV29-1 and TRBJ2-2; D remains unclear. Germline V gene lookup returns CDR1 SQVTM and CDR2 ANQGSEA. The CDR3 length is 13 residues. Trimming pared 4 bases from V and 6 bases from J, leaving 12 bases between. CDR3 sequence: CSVGRGYPGELFF. The DNA for the CDR3 is TGCAGCGTTGGCCGCGGTTACCCCGGGGAGCTGTTTTTT.

With regard to this clone: This specimen includes other DNA sequences encoding the same CDR3. This sequence joins TRBV7-2 and TRBJ1-2; D may be TRBD1 (6 bases). Trimming removed 1 base at V and 2 bases at J, with 8 bases between. CDR1 SGHTA and CDR2 FQGNSA come from the germline V gene. The CDR3 runs to 14 residues. DNA for the CDR3: TGTGCCAGCAGCTTAGGAGGGGGGAACTATGGCTACACCTTC. This gives the protein CASSLGGGNYGYTF.

The sample holds a few counts of this clone. The chain has TRBV9 and TRBJ1-3; TRBD1 aligns across 9 bases. The junction had 5 bases not matched to a gene; V was cut back by 4 bases and J by 0 bases. This CDR3 is built from 16 residues. Looked up from germline, CDR1 is SGDLS and CDR2 is YYNGEE. CDR3 coding DNA: TGTGCCAGCAGCCCCGGGACAGGGCACTCTGGAAACACCATATATTTT. It yields the protein CASSPGTGHSGNTIYF.

This chain connects TRBV7-2 to TRBJ2-3; 8 bases match TRBD1. V was clipped by 5 bases and J by 1 base; unmatched bases: 5. This CDR3 is built from 15 residues. Germline CDR1 reads SGHTA; CDR2 reads FQGNSA. CDR3 sequence reads: CASSSRTGRTDTQYF. In DNA, the CDR3 is TGTGCCAGCAGCAGTCGGACAGGGCGCACAGATACGCAGTATTTT.

This clone has a count of ten or more. The sample holds other DNA sequences that translate to the same CDR3. The rearrangement joins TRBV6-5 to TRBJ2-7; TRBD1 aligns across 8 bases. Trimming removed 8 bases from V and 6 bases from J; junction bases left unmatched: 9. CDR1 is MNHEY and CDR2 is SVGAGI in the germline V gene. The CDR3 totals 13 residues. The CDR3 bases are TGTGCCAGCTTCGGGCAGGGGGCGTCCGAGCAGTACTTC. It encodes CASFGQGASEQYF.

The chain employs TRBV4-3 and TRBJ2-7; the D gene is possibly TRBD2 (6 bases). The germline V and J ends were trimmed by 1 base and 4 bases, with 14 bases remaining between them. CDR1 is LGHNA and CDR2 is YSLEER in the germline V gene. The CDR3 loop spans 15 amino acids. The CDR3 spells CASSQVGAAGYEQYF. CDR3 in DNA: TGCGCCAGCAGCCAAGTAGGGGCGGCGGGATACGAGCAGTACTTC.

V and J are TRBV9 and TRBJ2-3; no firm D call. CDR1 is SGDLS, CDR2 YYNGEE, per germline. Between the trimmed V and J ends, which lost 5 bases and 2 bases, there was a span of 12 bases. The CDR3 consists of 14 residues. The DNA of the CDR3 is TGTGCCAGCAGTTCAGTACCCACCACAGATACGCAGTATTTT. It is translated as CASSSVPTTDTQYF.

This chain connects TRBV15 to TRBJ2-4; D is unclear. The germline V and J ends were trimmed by 1 base and 2 bases, with 6 bases remaining between them. Per the germline V gene, CDR1 is LNHNV and CDR2 is YYDKDF (reference sequence). The CDR3 is 14 amino acids. This chain's CDR3 is CATSRARTKNIQYF. The CDR3, as DNA: TGTGCCACCAGCAGAGCGCGTACCAAAAACATTCAGTACTTC.

DNA for the CDR3: TGTGCCAGCAGTTTAACCCCCCCTGACAGGGGGCGGGTTCAGCCCCAGCATTTT. Translating it yields CASSLTPPDRGRVQPQHF. The chain employs TRBV27 and TRBJ1-5, with 10 positions matching TRBD1. Germline V gene lookup returns CDR1 MNHEY and CDR2 SMNVEV (reference sequence). J lost 6 bases, V lost 2 bases, and 13 bases had no gene match. CDR3 size: 18 residues.

A word on this clone: This sample includes further DNA sequences coding for the same CDR3. V is TRBV7-3 and J is TRBJ2-1; D is perhaps TRBD2 (6 bases). Trimming removed 0 bases at V and 3 bases at J, with 6 bases between. CDR1 is SGHTA and CDR2 is FQGTGA in the germline V gene. CDR3 size: 14 residues. The CDR3 nucleotides are TGTGCCAGCAGCTTAACGGGGGGCTACAATGAGCAGTTCTTC. This codes for CASSLTGGYNEQFF.

This clone was detected only a few times. The chain has TRBV19 and TRBJ2-2, with D perhaps TRBD1 (6 bases). Germline CDR1 reads LNHDA; CDR2 reads SQIVND (reference sequence). Trimming left V 4 bases short and J 2 bases short, with 11 bases between. The CDR3 runs to 15 residues. This chain's CDR3 is CASSTSGTNTGELFF. Here the CDR3 DNA reads TGTGCCAGTAGTACCTCCGGGACAAACACCGGGGAGCTGTTTTTT.

The chain recombines TRBV5-1 with TRBJ2-5; TRBD2 aligns across 11 bases. Germline values: CDR1 SGHRS, CDR2 YFSETQ. This CDR3 has 15 residues. V lost 4 bases and J lost 5; bases outside the gene matches: 7. This CDR3 is CASSGTSGGGETQYF. The CDR3 DNA is TGCGCCAGCAGCGGGACTAGCGGAGGCGGGGAGACCCAGTACTTC.

Remarks on this clone: A far larger clone is a single base away, which makes a read error likely. Other DNA sequences within the sample encode an identical CDR3. The chain combines TRBV4-2 with TRBJ1-1; the match to TRBD1 covers 8 bases. Germline CDR1 reads LGHNA; CDR2 reads YNFKEQ. This CDR3 spans 14 amino acids. CDR3 sequence: CASSQGLDSQGAFF. CDR3 coding DNA: TGTGCCAGCAGCCAAGGCCTGGACAGCCAGGGGGCTTTCTTC.

For this clone: Compared with germline, one end of the junction differs, possibly owing to a read error. The gene calls are TRBV7-7 and TRBJ2-1; perhaps TRBD2 as D (5 bases). CDR3 size: 13 residues. Germline V lookup: CDR1 SSHAT, CDR2 FNYEAQ (reference sequence). The CDR3 sequence: CASSTGINNEQFF. CDR3 nucleotides: TGTGCTAGCAGCACCGGGATTAACAATGAGCAGTTCTTC.

This chain uses TRBV2 with TRBJ2-1; 9 bases map to TRBD1. The CDR3 contains 15 residues. Germline CDR1 SNHLY, CDR2 FYNNEI. J was trimmed by 8 bases and V by 4 bases; bases with no gene match: 9. The DNA for the CDR3 is TGTGCCAGCAGTGTCCAGGGACAGGGTGGAGATGAGCAGTTCTTC. Its protein product is CASSVQGQGGDEQFF.

The chain combines TRBV7-9 with TRBJ2-5; D uncertain. The ends were cut back, 4 bases at V and 4 bases at J, with 7 bases in the middle. This CDR3 spans 12 amino acids. Looked up from germline, CDR1 is SEHNR and CDR2 is FQNEAQ (reference sequence). CDR3 sequence reads: CASSSRGETQYF. Written as DNA, the CDR3 is TGTGCCAGCAGCTCTAGAGGAGAGACCCAGTACTTC.

This chain joins TRBV14 and TRBJ1-1; D ambiguous. The ends were cut back, 2 bases at V and 1 base at J, with 5 bases in the middle. This CDR3 spans 13 amino acids. Germline CDR1 SGHDN, CDR2 FVKESK. CDR3 sequence: CASSQHGNTEAFF. The DNA of the CDR3 is TGTGCCAGCAGCCAACACGGGAACACTGAAGCTTTCTTT.

The genes are TRBV11-3 and TRBJ2-7, with 9 bases matching TRBD1. Germline CDR1 SGHNT, CDR2 YENEEA. CDR3 length: 16 residues. The J segment lost 4 bases and the V segment lost 0 bases, leaving 7 bases of the junction unmatched. The CDR3 here is CASSLDAGQGIYEQYF. The CDR3 region has the DNA TGTGCCAGCAGCTTAGACGCCGGACAGGGGATTTACGAGCAGTACTTC.

The rearrangement joins TRBV18 to TRBJ2-1, with 9 positions matching TRBD2. Germline CDR1 reads KGHSH; CDR2 reads LQKENI. This CDR3 contains 15 residues. V lost 3 bases and J lost 3; bases outside the gene matches: 3. Written as DNA, the CDR3 is TGTGCCAGCTCACCCACTAGCGGGCTCTACAATGAGCAGTTCTTC. It yields the protein CASSPTSGLYNEQFF.

This clone was seen only once. The CDR3 sequence is CAWSVIGGAGPNQPQHF. DNA of the CDR3: TGTGCCTGGAGTGTAATAGGAGGGGCGGGCCCCAATCAGCCCCAGCATTTT. This chain connects TRBV30 to TRBJ1-5; TRBD1 might be the D (5 bases). This CDR3 has 17 residues. V shed 0 bases and J shed 3 bases, with 18 bases lying between them. Germline CDR1 is GTSNPN and CDR2 is SVGIG (reference sequence).